The subject of this entry is one T cell receptor beta chain. Its antigen is undetermined. Sequenced by immunoSEQ multiplex PCR; TCRdb stores in-frame clones only, minus some. Seen here are about 100,000 clones, 85% to 95% observed once, and the top ten hold roughly 5.6%. This specimen comes from a study of graft-versus-host responses after intestinal transplantation. Study context: All of the recipients had induction that used anti-thymocyte globulin, then tacrolimus and steroids for about 3 years.

Looked up from germline, CDR1 is MGHRA and CDR2 is YSYEKL. The CDR3 is made up of 12 amino acids. The ends were cut back, 5 bases at V and 15 bases at J, with 16 bases in the middle. The source of this sequence is a human donor who received an intestinal transplant. The chain couples TRBV4-1 to TRBJ1-4, with a tentative D call TRBD1 (5 bases). This sample comprised unstimulated CD8+ T cells sorted from spleen or lymph node cells, obtained before intestinal transplant. The CDR3 sequence: CASSATGAMVFF. DNA for the CDR3: TGCGCCAGCAGCGCTACAGGCGCCATGGTGTTTTTT.